This note documents a single T cell receptor beta chain sequence. In its sample, this clone comes out as medium-sized (0.01 to 0.1%). No cognate antigen has been identified for it. Base qualities are not at hand, and no much larger clone is one base apart. The library was prepared using PCR. TCRdb lists the instrument as Illumina HiSeq 4000. High-throughput sequencing was used to profile the CDR3 region of the TCR beta-chain in every patient. The source study handled its data this way. Drawing on CDR3 differences between clinicopathological groups, the researchers built a classifier meant to tell apart patients with distant-metastatic papillary thyroid cancer. The Shannon index was used to assess repertoire diversity, and the Morisita-Horn index was used to assess tumor-blood repertoire similarity. TCRdb passed the public sequencing reads through fastp at Q25 and MiXCR, retaining productive beta sequences. The authors' filters were not applied to this entry. The sample table lists 9,600 or so clones, 10% to 11% of them with a count of one. Approximately 7.2% of the sample goes to the ten largest clones.

Measured from the cysteine to the valine, the CDR3 is 15 residues long. Kept here is only the CDR3 DNA, which spans 45 bases and is read in frame from base 1. From V the trimming removes 6 bases and from J it removes 4 bases, while the gene matches leave 8 bases of the junction unaccounted for. This record comes from a study of metastatic and nonmetastatic thyroid tumors (dated by TCRdb to 2018 to 2021). Turning to the overall study: For patients with malignant and with benign thyroid disease, the researchers compared repertoires between peripheral blood samples and tumor or nodule tissue samples.

Before undergoing thyroid surgery, none of the patients had been given any kind of treatment. The study retrospectively analysed patient clinical samples collected from the early 2010s to the late 2010s using T-cell receptor beta sequencing. Overall results and qualifications from the work: In both blood and tumor samples, malignant tumors were reported to have significantly higher TCR beta diversity than benign nodules.

The chain uses TRBV12-3 or TRBV12-4 and TRBJ2-7, and 11 bases in between align with TRBD2. Sequenced sample: tumor tissue. The TCR sequence derives from a female donor with papillary thyroid cancer or a benign thyroid nodule (not recorded which). Some clones in this sample may be carry-over from other donors' samples. The CDR3 region: CASSISGRASYEQYV. Read as DNA, the sequence is TGTGCCAGCAGCATTAGCGGGAGGGCCTCATACGAGCAGTACGTC.